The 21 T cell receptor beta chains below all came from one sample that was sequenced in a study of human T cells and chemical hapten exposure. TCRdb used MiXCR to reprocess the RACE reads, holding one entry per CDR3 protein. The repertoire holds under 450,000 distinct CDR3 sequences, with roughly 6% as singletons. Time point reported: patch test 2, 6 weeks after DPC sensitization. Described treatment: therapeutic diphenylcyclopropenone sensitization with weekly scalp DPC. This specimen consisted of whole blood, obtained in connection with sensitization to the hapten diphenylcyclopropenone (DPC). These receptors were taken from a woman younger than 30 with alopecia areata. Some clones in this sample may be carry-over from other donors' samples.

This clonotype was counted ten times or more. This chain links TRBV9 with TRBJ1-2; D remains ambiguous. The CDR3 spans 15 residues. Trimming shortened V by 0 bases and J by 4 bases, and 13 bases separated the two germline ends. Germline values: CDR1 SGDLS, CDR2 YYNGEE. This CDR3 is CASSVDPVSPYGYTF. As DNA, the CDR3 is TGTGCCAGCAGCGTAGATCCGGTTAGCCCCTATGGCTACACCTTC.

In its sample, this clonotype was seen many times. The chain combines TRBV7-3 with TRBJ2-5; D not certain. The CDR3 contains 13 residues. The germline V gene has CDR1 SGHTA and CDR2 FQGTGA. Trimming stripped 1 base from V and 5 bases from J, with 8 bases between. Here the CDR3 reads CASSLMVLETQYF. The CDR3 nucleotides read TGTGCCAGCAGCTTAATGGTTTTGGAGACCCAGTACTTC. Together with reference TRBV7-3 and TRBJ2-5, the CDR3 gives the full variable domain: GAGVSQTPSNKVTEKGKYVELRCDPISGHTALYWYRQSLGQGPEFLIYFQGTGAADDSGLPNDRFFAVRPEGSVSTLKIQRTERGDSAVYLCASSLMVLETQYFGPGTRLLVL.

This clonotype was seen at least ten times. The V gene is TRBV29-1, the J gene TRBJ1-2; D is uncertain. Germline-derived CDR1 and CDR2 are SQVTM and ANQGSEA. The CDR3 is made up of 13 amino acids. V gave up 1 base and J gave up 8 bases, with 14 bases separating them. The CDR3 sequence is CSVEGGLVVGYTF. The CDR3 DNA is TGCAGCGTTGAAGGAGGGCTAGTCGTCGGCTACACCTTC.

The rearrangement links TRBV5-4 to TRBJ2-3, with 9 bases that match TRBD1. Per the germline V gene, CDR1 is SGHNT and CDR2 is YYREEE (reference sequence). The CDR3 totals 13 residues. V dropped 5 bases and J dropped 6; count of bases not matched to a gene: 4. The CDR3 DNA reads TGTGCCAGCAGTAACACAGGGGGCGATACGCAGTATTTT. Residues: CASSNTGGDTQYF.

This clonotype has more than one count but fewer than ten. This CDR3 is CASSIGRGLSYEQYF. CDR3 sequence (DNA): TGTGCCAGTAGTATAGGTAGGGGCCTCTCCTACGAGCAGTACTTC. The chain joins TRBV19 to TRBJ2-7, with a possible D match to TRBD1 (5 bases). Trimming shortened V by 1 base and J by 0 bases, and 10 bases separated the two germline ends. CDR3 length: 15 residues. Germline loops: CDR1 LNHDA, CDR2 SQIVND (reference sequence).

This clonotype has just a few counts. The CDR3 reads CASSFNVAGTGVTGELFF. As DNA, the CDR3 is TGTGCCAGCAGTTTTAACGTTGCCGGGACAGGGGTCACCGGGGAGCTGTTTTTT. The chain uses TRBV12-3 or TRBV12-4 and TRBJ2-2, with 10 bases matching TRBD1. Losses at the gene ends were 3 bases for V and 4 bases for J; bases not matched to a gene: 11. This CDR3 is 18 amino acids long.

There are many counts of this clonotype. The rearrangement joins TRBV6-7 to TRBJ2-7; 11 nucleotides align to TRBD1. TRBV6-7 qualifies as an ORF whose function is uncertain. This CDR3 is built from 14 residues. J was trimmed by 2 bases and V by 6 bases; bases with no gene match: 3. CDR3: CASSWGQGAYEQYF. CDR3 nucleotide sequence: TGTGCCAGCAGCTGGGGACAGGGGGCCTACGAGCAGTACTTC.

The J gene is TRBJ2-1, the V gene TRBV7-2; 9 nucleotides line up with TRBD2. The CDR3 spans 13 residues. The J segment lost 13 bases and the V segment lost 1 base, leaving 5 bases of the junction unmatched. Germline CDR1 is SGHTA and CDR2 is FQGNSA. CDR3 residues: CASSLESSGAQFF. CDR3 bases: TGTGCCAGCAGCTTAGAATCTAGCGGGGCCCAGTTCTTC. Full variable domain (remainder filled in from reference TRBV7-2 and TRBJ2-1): GAGVSQSPSNKVTEKGKDVELRCDPISGHTALYWYRQSLGQGLEFLIYFQGNSAPDKSGLPSDRFSAERTGGSVSTLTIQRTQQEDSAVYLCASSLESSGAQFFGPGTRLTVL.

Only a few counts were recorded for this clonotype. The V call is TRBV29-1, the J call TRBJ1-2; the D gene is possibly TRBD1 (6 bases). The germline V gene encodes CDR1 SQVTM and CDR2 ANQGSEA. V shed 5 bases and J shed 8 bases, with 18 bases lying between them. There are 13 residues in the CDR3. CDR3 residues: CSVSTGGHGGYTF. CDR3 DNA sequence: TGCAGCGTTTCCACCGGGGGCCACGGAGGCTACACCTTC.

CDR3 in DNA: TGTGCCAGCAGTTACTCCTCGGGAGGTTGGGCTGAAAAACTGTTTTTT. Encoded protein: CASSYSSGGWAEKLFF. The chain couples TRBV6-6 to TRBJ1-4; D is unresolved. The CDR3 loop spans 16 amino acids. V was shortened by 0 bases and J by 7 bases, with 15 bases between the two germline ends. CDR1 is MNHNY, CDR2 SVGAGI, per germline (reference sequence).

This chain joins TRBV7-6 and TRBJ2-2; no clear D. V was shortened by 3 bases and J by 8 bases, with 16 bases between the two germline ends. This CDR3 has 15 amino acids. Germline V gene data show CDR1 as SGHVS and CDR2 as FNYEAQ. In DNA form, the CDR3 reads TGTGCCAGCAGCTTCAGTACGGAGATCAGTGGGGAGCTGTTTTTT. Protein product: CASSFSTEISGELFF.

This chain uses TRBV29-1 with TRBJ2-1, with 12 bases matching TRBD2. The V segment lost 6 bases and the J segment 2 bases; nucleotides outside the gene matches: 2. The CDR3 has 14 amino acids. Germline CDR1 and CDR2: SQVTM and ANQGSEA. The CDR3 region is CSVASGGAYNEQFF. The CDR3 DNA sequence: TGCAGCGTAGCTAGCGGGGGGGCCTACAATGAGCAGTTCTTC.

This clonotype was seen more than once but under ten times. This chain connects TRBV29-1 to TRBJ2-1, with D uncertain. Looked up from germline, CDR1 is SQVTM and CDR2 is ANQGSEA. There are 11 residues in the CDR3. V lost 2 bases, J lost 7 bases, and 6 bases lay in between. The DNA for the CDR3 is TGCAGCGTTGAAATGGGAAATGAGCAGTTCTTC. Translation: CSVEMGNEQFF.

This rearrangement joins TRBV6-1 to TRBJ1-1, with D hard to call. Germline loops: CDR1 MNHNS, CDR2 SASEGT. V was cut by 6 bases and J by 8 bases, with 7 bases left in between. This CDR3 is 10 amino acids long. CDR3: CASRPTEAFF. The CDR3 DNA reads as TGTGCCAGCAGGCCGACGGAAGCTTTCTTT.

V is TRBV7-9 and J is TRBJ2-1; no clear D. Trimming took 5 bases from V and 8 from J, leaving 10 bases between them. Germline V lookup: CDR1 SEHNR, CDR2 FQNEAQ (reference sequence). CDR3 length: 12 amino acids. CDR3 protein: CASSIARDEQFF. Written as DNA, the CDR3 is TGTGCCAGCAGCATTGCTAGGGATGAGCAGTTCTTC.

This CDR3 is CSARDYTSNQPQHF. The DNA of the CDR3 is TGCAGTGCTAGGGATTACACTAGCAATCAGCCCCAGCATTTT. The genes are TRBV20-1 and TRBJ1-5; no firm D call. Germline CDR1 and CDR2: DFQATT and SNEGSKA (reference sequence). CDR3 length: 14 residues. The ends were cut back, 3 bases at V and 0 bases at J, with 9 bases in the middle.

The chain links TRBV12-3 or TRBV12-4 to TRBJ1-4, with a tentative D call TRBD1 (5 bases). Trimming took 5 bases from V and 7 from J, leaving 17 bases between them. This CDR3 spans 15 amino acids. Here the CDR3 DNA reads TGTGCCAGCAGTGGACTGTGGGCAGGGAGTGAAAAACTGTTTTTT. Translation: CASSGLWAGSEKLFF.

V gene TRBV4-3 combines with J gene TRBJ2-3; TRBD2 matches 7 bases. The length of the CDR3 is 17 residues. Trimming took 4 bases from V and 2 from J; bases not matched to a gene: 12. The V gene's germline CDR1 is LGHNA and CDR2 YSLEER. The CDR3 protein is CASSRLTGGGPTDTQYF. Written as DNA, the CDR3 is TGCGCCAGCAGCCGCCTGACTGGCGGGGGACCCACAGATACGCAGTATTTT.

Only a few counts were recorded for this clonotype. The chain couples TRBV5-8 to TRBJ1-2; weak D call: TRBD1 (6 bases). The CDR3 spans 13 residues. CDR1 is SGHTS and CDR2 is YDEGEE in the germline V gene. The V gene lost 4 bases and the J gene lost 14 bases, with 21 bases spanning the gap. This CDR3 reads CASSPEVPRGYTF. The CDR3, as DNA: TGTGCCAGCAGCCCCGAGGTCCCGAGGGGGTATACCTTC.

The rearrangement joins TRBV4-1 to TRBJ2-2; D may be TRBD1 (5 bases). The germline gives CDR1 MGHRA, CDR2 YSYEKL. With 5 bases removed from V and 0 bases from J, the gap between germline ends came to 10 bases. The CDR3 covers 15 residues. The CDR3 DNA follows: TGCGCCAGCAGCAAGGGCAGGGCGAACACCGGGGAGCTGTTTTTT. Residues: CASSKGRANTGELFF.

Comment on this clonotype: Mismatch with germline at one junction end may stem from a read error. DNA of the CDR3: TGTGACAGCAGCTCCACCTCGGGGCAGGGACCCAATCAGCCCCAGCATTTT. Protein: CDSSSTSGQGPNQPQHF. This sequence joins TRBV7-8 and TRBJ1-5, with D possibly TRBD1 on 5 matching bases. The CDR3 contains 17 residues. CDR1 and CDR2 from the germline V gene are SGHVS and FQNEAQ. Variable domain in full (rest from reference TRBV7-8 and TRBJ1-5): GAGVSQSPRYKVAKRGQDVALRCDPISGHVSLFWYQQALGQGPEFLTYFQNEAQLDKSGLPSDRFFAERPEGSVSTLKIQRTQQEDSAVYLCDSSSTSGQGPNQPQHFGDGTRLSIL.